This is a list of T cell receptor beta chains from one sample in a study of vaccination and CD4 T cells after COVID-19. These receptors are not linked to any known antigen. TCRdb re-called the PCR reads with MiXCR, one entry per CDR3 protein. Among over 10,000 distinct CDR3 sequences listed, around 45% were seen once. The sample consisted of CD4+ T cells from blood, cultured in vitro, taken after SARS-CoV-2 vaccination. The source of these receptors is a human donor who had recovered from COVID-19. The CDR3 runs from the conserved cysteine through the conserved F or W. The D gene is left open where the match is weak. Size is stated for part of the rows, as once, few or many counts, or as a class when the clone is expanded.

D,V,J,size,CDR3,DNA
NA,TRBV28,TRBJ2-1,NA,CASSPHLGQPPNEQFF,TGTGCCAGCAGTCCCCACTTAGGACAGCCACCCAATGAGCAGTTCTTC
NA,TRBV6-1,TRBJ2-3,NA,CASNGGRPSTDTQYF,TGTGCCAGCAACGGGGGTCGGCCAAGCACAGATACGCAGTATTTT
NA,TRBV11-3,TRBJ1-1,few,CASSLDPVPEAFF,TGTGCCAGCAGCTTAGATCCGGTCCCTGAAGCTTTCTTT
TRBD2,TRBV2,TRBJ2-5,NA,CASSEGSLAGELVAQYF,TGTGCCAGCAGTGAAGGATCACTAGCGGGCGAGCTGGTGGCCCAGTACTTC
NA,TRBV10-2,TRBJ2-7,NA,CASSESTRGASYEQYF,TGCGCCAGCAGTGAGTCGACTCGCGGGGCTTCCTACGAGCAGTACTTC
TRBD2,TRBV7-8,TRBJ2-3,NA,CASSLVGTSGTSTDTQYF,TGTGCCAGCAGCTTAGTGGGTACTAGCGGAACTAGCACAGATACGCAGTATTTT
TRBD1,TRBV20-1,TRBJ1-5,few,CSARGLTGVGRNQPQHF,TGCAGTGCTAGAGGTCTCACAGGGGTGGGTCGCAATCAGCCCCAGCATTTT
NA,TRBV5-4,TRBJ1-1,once,CASSLGGSSEAFF,TGTGCCAGCAGCTTGGGGGGCAGCAGTGAAGCTTTCTTT
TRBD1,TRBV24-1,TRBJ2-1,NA,CATSGYPVGTGAYNEQFF,TGTGCCACCAGTGGTTATCCTGTGGGGACAGGGGCCTACAATGAGCAGTTCTTC
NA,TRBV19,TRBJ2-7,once,CASSKTGGEGYEQYF,TGTGCCAGTAGTAAGACAGGCGGAGAGGGCTACGAGCAGTACTTC
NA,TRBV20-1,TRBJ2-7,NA,CSARHSRGIYEQYF,TGCAGTGCTCGTCACAGCAGGGGTATCTACGAGCAGTACTTC
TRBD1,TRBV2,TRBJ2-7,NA,CANSVGPGQGTYEQYF,TGTGCCAACAGTGTGGGACCGGGACAGGGTACCTACGAGCAGTACTTC
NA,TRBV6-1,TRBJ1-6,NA,CASSEVGGAGRSYNSPLHF,TGTGCCAGCAGTGAAGTAGGGGGGGCAGGGAGATCCTATAATTCACCCCTCCACTTT
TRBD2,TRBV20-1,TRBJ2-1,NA,CSPGGASGTYNEQFF,TGCAGCCCGGGGGGGGCTAGCGGGACCTACAATGAGCAGTTCTTC
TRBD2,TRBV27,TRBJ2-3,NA,CASMQAGGMRDTQYF,TGTGCCAGCATGCAGGCGGGAGGGATGAGAGATACGCAGTATTTT
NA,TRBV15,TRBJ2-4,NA,CATSRVRESLIQYF,TGTGCCACCAGCAGAGTGCGCGAGAGTCTCATTCAGTACTTC
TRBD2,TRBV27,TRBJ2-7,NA,CASSELAGGRYEQYF,TGTGCCAGCAGTGAACTAGCGGGAGGAAGGTACGAGCAGTACTTC
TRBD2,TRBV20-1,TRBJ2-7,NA,CSARSGLGGNFQDNEQYF,TGCAGTGCTAGATCGGGGTTGGGAGGGAATTTCCAGGACAACGAGCAGTACTTC
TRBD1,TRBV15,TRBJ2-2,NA,CATSRGLDRATGELFF,TGTGCCACCAGCAGAGGGTTAGACAGGGCGACCGGGGAGCTGTTTTTT
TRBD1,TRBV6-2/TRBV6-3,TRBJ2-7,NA,CASTRPGQGYEQYF,TGTGCCAGTACAAGACCGGGACAGGGGTACGAGCAGTACTTC
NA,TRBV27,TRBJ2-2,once,CASTATVPAGELFF,TGTGCCAGCACCGCGACCGTACCGGCCGGGGAGCTGTTTTTT
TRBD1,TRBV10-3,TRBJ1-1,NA,CAISDTGTANTEAFF,TGTGCCATCAGTGATACCGGGACAGCTAACACTGAAGCTTTCTTT
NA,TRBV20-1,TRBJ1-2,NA,CSASSPGSGYTF,TGCAGTGCTAGTTCTCCAGGGAGTGGCTACACCTTC
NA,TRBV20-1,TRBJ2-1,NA,CSARDRVYEQFF,TGCAGTGCTAGAGATCGGGTTTATGAGCAGTTCTTC
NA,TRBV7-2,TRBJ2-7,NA,CASSSKLGDEQYF,TGTGCCAGCAGCTCGAAATTGGGGGACGAGCAGTACTTC
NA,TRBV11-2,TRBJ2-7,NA,CASSFGSRYEQYF,TGTGCCAGCAGCTTCGGGTCCCGCTACGAGCAGTACTTC
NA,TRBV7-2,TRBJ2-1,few,CASSLGGQRNEQFF,TGTGCCAGCAGCTTAGGAGGACAGAGAAATGAGCAGTTCTTC
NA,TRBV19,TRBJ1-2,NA,CASTDVYGYTF,TGTGCCAGTACGGACGTCTATGGCTACACCTTC
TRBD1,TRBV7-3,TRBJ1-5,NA,CASSSWTGGPSNSNQPQHF,TGTGCCAGCAGCTCTTGGACAGGGGGCCCCTCAAATAGCAATCAGCCCCAGCATTTT
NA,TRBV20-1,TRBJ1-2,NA,CSPGGSHGYTF,TGCAGCCCTGGGGGGTCCCATGGCTACACCTTC
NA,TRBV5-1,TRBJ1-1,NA,CASSFTGVNTEAFF,TGCGCCAGCAGCTTCACGGGGGTGAACACTGAAGCTTTCTTT
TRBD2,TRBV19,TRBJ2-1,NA,CASSRAGVGNEQFF,TGTGCCAGTAGTCGAGCGGGAGTAGGGAATGAGCAGTTCTTC
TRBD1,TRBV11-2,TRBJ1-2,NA,CASSPSGQGYGYTF,TGTGCCAGCAGCCCATCCGGACAGGGCTATGGCTACACCTTC
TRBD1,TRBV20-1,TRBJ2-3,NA,CSARDLTGTGVTDTQYF,TGCAGTGCTAGAGACCTAACCGGGACAGGGGTGACAGATACGCAGTATTTT
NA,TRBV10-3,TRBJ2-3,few,CAIMVEGTDTQYF,TGTGCCATCATGGTGGAAGGGACAGATACGCAGTATTTT
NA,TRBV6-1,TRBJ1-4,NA,CASAWERRGLFF,TGTGCCAGCGCCTGGGAGCGAAGGGGACTGTTTTTT
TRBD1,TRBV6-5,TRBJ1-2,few,CASSYGGQGGYYGYTF,TGTGCCAGCAGTTACGGTGGACAGGGGGGATACTATGGCTACACCTTC
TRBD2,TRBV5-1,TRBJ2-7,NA,CASSFAGGSSYEQYF,TGCGCCAGCAGCTTTGCGGGAGGGAGCTCCTACGAGCAGTACTTC
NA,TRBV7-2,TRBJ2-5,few,CASSRRQGMETQYF,TGTGCCAGCAGCCGAAGGCAGGGGATGGAGACCCAGTACTTC
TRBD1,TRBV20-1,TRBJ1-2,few,CSARRTGAFYGYTF,TGCAGTGCTAGAAGGACAGGTGCCTTCTATGGCTACACCTTC
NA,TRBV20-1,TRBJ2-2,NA,CSASPPGPNTGELFF,TGCAGTGCTAGCCCCCCGGGACCGAACACCGGGGAGCTGTTTTTT
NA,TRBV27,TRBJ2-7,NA,CASSLRRGGYEQYF,TGTGCCAGCAGTTTACGCAGGGGTGGGTACGAGCAGTACTTC
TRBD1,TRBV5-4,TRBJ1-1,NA,CASSRDRMNTEAFF,TGTGCCAGCAGCCGGGACAGGATGAACACTGAAGCTTTCTTT
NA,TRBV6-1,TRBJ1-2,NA,CASSNGGRLRYTF,TGTGCCAGCAGTAATGGCGGCCGACTCCGCTACACCTTC
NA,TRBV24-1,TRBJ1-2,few,CATSDGYYGYTF,TGTGCCACCAGTGACGGATACTATGGCTACACCTTC
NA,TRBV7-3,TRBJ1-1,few,CASSAARGVNTEAFF,TGTGCCAGCAGCGCCGCCCGGGGGGTGAACACTGAAGCTTTCTTT
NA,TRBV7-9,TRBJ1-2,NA,CASSPRAITLHGYTF,TGTGCCAGCAGCCCCAGGGCTATTACACTCCATGGCTACACCTTC
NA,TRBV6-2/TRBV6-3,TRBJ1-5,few,CASSSNIAGQPQHF,TGTGCCAGCAGCTCAAACATAGCAGGTCAGCCCCAGCATTTT
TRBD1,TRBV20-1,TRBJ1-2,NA,CSATTGGTVGANYGYTF,TGCAGTGCAACGACAGGGGGTACGGTGGGAGCTAACTATGGCTACACCTTC
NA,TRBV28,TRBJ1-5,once,CASSLSGDRFQPQHF,TGTGCCAGCAGTTTATCCGGAGACAGGTTTCAGCCCCAGCATTTT
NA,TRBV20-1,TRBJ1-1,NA,CSASYGPREAFF,TGCAGTGCTAGTTACGGACCGAGAGAAGCTTTCTTT
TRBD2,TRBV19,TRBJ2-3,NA,CASSIPGLAPSTDTQYF,TGTGCCAGTAGTATCCCTGGACTAGCTCCTAGCACAGATACGCAGTATTTT
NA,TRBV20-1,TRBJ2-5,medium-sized,CSASVGGGWFETQYF,TGCAGTGCTAGTGTGGGGGGCGGATGGTTCGAGACCCAGTACTTC
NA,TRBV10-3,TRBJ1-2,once,CAISDLDSPYGYTF,TGTGCCATCAGTGATCTGGACAGCCCGTATGGCTACACCTTC
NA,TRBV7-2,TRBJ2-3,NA,CASSLPASGDTQYF,TGTGCCAGCAGCCTACCAGCGTCCGGGGATACGCAGTATTTT
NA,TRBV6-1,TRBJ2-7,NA,CASSWTPEQYF,TGTGCCAGCAGCTGGACCCCCGAGCAGTACTTC
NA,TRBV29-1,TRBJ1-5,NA,CSVRLARDQPQHF,TGCAGCGTGAGGCTGGCTAGGGATCAGCCCCAGCATTTT
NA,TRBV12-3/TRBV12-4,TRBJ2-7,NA,CASTTTGYSYEQYF,TGTGCCAGCACTACGACAGGATATTCCTACGAGCAGTACTTC
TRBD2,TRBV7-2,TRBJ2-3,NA,CASSLAPAGGPDTQYF,TGTGCCAGCAGCTTAGCGCCAGCGGGGGGCCCAGATACGCAGTATTTT
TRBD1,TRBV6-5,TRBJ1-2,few,CASSYSGTGVGPNYGYTF,TGTGCCAGCAGTTACTCAGGGACAGGGGTTGGTCCTAACTATGGCTACACCTTC